This passage covers 29 T cell receptor beta chains from one sample sequenced in a study of spatial heterogeneity in lung cancer. Overall study results and limits: In tumors, expanded intratumoral alpha and beta TCR counts tracked mutation counts.

TCRdb itself ran the 5' RACE reads through MiXCR, one entry per CDR3 protein. The table lists about 11,000 distinct CDR3 sequences, 5% to 5.5% of them singletons. The time point: sample taken at primary tumor resection. Their recognized antigens are unknown. The material was lung tumor tissue, obtained at surgery. Receptor source: a male donor with early-stage non-small cell lung cancer.

This clonotype was seen at least ten times. The CDR3 here is CASSPLSGGDRETQYF. CDR3 DNA: TGTGCCAGCAGTCCGCTTAGCGGGGGAGATCGAGAGACCCAGTACTTC. The chain is built from TRBV25-1 and TRBJ2-5; 9 bases line up with TRBD2. Germline CDR1 reads MGHDK; CDR2 reads SYGVNS. Unmatched junction bases numbered 11, after V lost 5 bases and J lost 4 bases. The CDR3 is 16 residues long. Together with reference TRBV25-1 and TRBJ2-5, the CDR3 gives the full variable domain: EADIYQTPRYLVIGTGKKITLECSQTMGHDKMYWYQQDPGMELHLIHYSYGVNSTEKGDLSSESTVSRIRTEHFPLTLESARPSHTSQYLCASSPLSGGDRETQYFGPGTRLLVL.

In this sample, this clonotype turned up many times. The chain has TRBV5-8 and TRBJ2-4; D is uncertain. Germline loops: CDR1 SGHTS, CDR2 YDEGEE. Trimming stripped 0 bases from V and 0 bases from J, with 1 base between. The CDR3 loop spans 13 amino acids. The CDR3 sequence is CASSLGAKNIQYF. The CDR3 DNA sequence: TGTGCCAGCAGCTTGGGAGCCAAAAACATTCAGTACTTC.

Within the sample, this clonotype is medium-sized (0.01 to 0.1%). This chain uses TRBV28 with TRBJ1-5; TRBD1 agrees at 7 bases. Germline values: CDR1 MDHEN, CDR2 SYDVKM. The CDR3 runs 16 residues. V shed 1 base, J shed 5 bases, and the junction held 8 bases outside the gene matches. In DNA form, the CDR3 reads TGTGCCAGCAGTTTATCCCAGGGGGGGACTTATCAGCCCCAGCATTTT. Its protein is CASSLSQGGTYQPQHF.

The chain combines TRBV5-6 with TRBJ1-1; D call uncertain. The V and J ends lost 0 bases and 6 bases respectively, with 9 bases between them. The CDR3 is 13 residues long. Looked up from germline, CDR1 is SGHDT and CDR2 is YYEEEE. CDR3 loop: CASSLVQGAEAFF. CDR3 DNA sequence: TGTGCCAGCAGCTTGGTACAAGGAGCTGAAGCTTTCTTT.

This clonotype showed up many times. The CDR3 bases are TGTGCCAGCAGCTTTTGGACAGGACCCACGAACACTGAAGCTTTCTTT. Residues: CASSFWTGPTNTEAFF. This chain uses TRBV7-9 with TRBJ1-1; 7 positions match TRBD1. Unmatched junction bases numbered 8, after V lost 3 bases and J lost 1 base. The CDR3 consists of 16 residues. Germline CDR1 reads SEHNR; CDR2 reads FQNEAQ (reference sequence).

This clonotype was seen at least ten times. This chain uses TRBV7-9 with TRBJ2-7; 7 bases agree with TRBD1. V lost 3 bases, J lost 3 bases, and 8 bases stayed unmatched. Germline CDR1 SEHNR, CDR2 FQNEAQ (reference sequence). The CDR3 length is 15 residues. CDR3 sequence: CASSFEGAQIYEQYF. Here the CDR3 DNA reads TGTGCCAGCAGCTTCGAGGGGGCACAAATCTACGAGCAGTACTTC.

This clonotype was detected many times. V and J are TRBV27 and TRBJ1-1; D ambiguous. CDR3 length: 13 amino acids. Germline CDR1 MNHEY, CDR2 SMNVEV (reference sequence). With 2 bases removed from V and 3 bases from J, the gap between germline ends came to 7 bases. The CDR3 DNA sequence: TGTGCCAGCAGTTTAAAGGCGTACACTGAAGCTTTCTTT. Translating it yields CASSLKAYTEAFF.

This clonotype was seen at least ten times. The rearrangement links TRBV5-1 to TRBJ1-5; unclear D gene. Per the germline V gene, CDR1 is SGHRS and CDR2 is YFSETQ. V lost 1 base, J lost 5 bases, and 7 bases lay in between. The CDR3 is 13 amino acids. The CDR3: CASSLSGDQPQHF. CDR3 DNA: TGCGCCAGCAGCTTGTCGGGTGATCAGCCCCAGCATTTT.

The chain is built from TRBV20-1 and TRBJ1-1; possibly TRBD1 for D (6 bases). With 3 bases removed from V and 9 bases from J, the gap between germline ends came to 11 bases. CDR1 is DFQATT and CDR2 is SNEGSKA in the germline V gene (reference sequence). The CDR3 runs to 11 residues. The CDR3 nucleotides read TGCAGTGCTAGGAGGGACACCCAAGCTTTCTTT. This encodes CSARRDTQAFF.

This clonotype was observed a few times. The rearrangement uses TRBV7-9 and TRBJ1-4; no definite D call. Germline CDR1 SEHNR, CDR2 FQNEAQ (reference sequence). V lost 0 bases to trimming and J lost 8 bases, with 10 bases between them. The CDR3 has 14 residues. CDR3 sequence: CASSLASSREKLFF. CDR3 bases: TGTGCCAGCAGCTTAGCTTCCAGTAGGGAAAAACTGTTTTTT.

The chain is built from TRBV27 and TRBJ2-5; 9 bases map to TRBD1. CDR1 is MNHEY, CDR2 SMNVEV, per germline (reference sequence). CDR3 length equals 16 residues. V shed 5 bases, J shed 4 bases, and the junction held 11 bases outside the gene matches. The CDR3 coding sequence is TGTGCCAGCAGTCCTCCCCGGGGACAGGGTCGAGAGACCCAGTACTTC. Translating gives CASSPPRGQGRETQYF.

This clonotype ranks as medium-sized. CDR3 bases: TGTGCCAGCAACTCAGGCCTCCGGGGGCCGATAGGATACAATGAGCAGTTCTTC. Translating it yields CASNSGLRGPIGYNEQFF. The chain employs TRBV13 and TRBJ2-1; D may be TRBD1 or TRBD2 (6 bases each). Germline V CDR1 and CDR2: PRHDT, FYEKMQ (reference sequence). The CDR3 is 18 residues long. V was pared by 7 bases and J by 4 bases, with 26 bases between. Combining the CDR3 with reference TRBV13 and TRBJ2-1 gives the whole variable domain AAGVIQSPRHLIKEKRETATLKCYPIPRHDTVYWYQQGPGQDPQFLISFYEKMQSDKGSIPDRFSAQQFSDYHSELNMSSLELGDSALYFCASNSGLRGPIGYNEQFFGPGTRLTVL.

A few counts support this clonotype. This chain connects TRBV7-8 to TRBJ1-5, with unresolved D. The CDR3 runs to 13 residues. V lost 5 bases and J lost 4, with 9 bases in between. Looked up from germline, CDR1 is SGHVS and CDR2 is FQNEAQ. CDR3 region: CASSLHQNQPQHF. CDR3 nucleotides: TGTGCCAGCAGCCTCCACCAAAATCAGCCCCAGCATTTT.

This clonotype was seen ten or more times. This chain uses TRBV6-5 with TRBJ1-2, with a weak D call TRBD1 (5 bases). Germline V gene lookup returns CDR1 MNHEY and CDR2 SVGAGI. The CDR3 covers 16 residues. The ends were cut back, 7 bases at V and 2 bases at J, with 20 bases in the middle. Here the CDR3 DNA reads TGTGCCAGCACCCCGACGGGGAAGGGGAGAAACTATGGCTACACCTTC. Translated, it gives CASTPTGKGRNYGYTF.

This sequence joins TRBV6-1 and TRBJ2-3; TRBD2 is a possible D gene (6 bases). V shed 8 bases and J shed 2 bases, with 11 bases lying between them. The CDR3 totals 13 residues. Germline V gene lookup returns CDR1 MNHNS and CDR2 SASEGT. The CDR3 here is CASRDSNTDTQYF. CDR3 nucleotide sequence: TGTGCCAGCCGGGACTCTAACACAGATACGCAGTATTTT.

This clonotype was picked up many times. In DNA, the CDR3 is TGTGCCAGCAGCCCCAGCCCGAGGGGCCAGCCCCAGCATTTT. Translation gives CASSPSPRGQPQHF. The V gene is TRBV5-6, the J gene TRBJ1-5, with D possibly TRBD1 on 5 matching bases. CDR1 and CDR2 from the germline V gene are SGHDT and YYEEEE. The V end lost 4 bases, the J end lost 7 bases, and 15 bases lay between the germline ends. The CDR3 has 14 residues. Full variable domain (outside the CDR3, taken from reference TRBV5-6 and TRBJ1-5): DAGVTQSPTHLIKTRGQQVTLRCSPKSGHDTVSWYQQALGQGPQFIFQYYEEEERQRGNFPDRFSGHQFPNYSSELNVNALLLGDSALYLCASSPSPRGQPQHFGDGTRLSIL.

At least ten counts were recorded for this clonotype. The CDR3 sequence: CASRPQGTSGNTIYF. CDR3 DNA: TGTGCCAGCAGGCCACAGGGGACCTCTGGAAACACCATATATTTT. V usage is TRBV7-2 and J usage is TRBJ1-3; TRBD1 matches 7 bases. The V and J ends lost 6 bases and 0 bases, in that order; junction bases with no gene match: 5. The CDR3 has 15 residues. CDR1 SGHTA and CDR2 FQGNSA come from the germline V gene.

Ten or more counts support this clonotype. This chain links TRBV12-3 or TRBV12-4 with TRBJ1-5; D is unclear. Between the trimmed V and J ends, which lost 7 bases and 2 bases, there was a span of 12 bases. The CDR3 sequence is 14 residues long. The CDR3 DNA reads as TGTGCCAGCACTGGCGTGGGTGGCAATCAGCCCCAGCATTTT. This codes for CASTGVGGNQPQHF.

The gene calls are TRBV7-2 and TRBJ2-2, with a weak D call TRBD1 (6 bases). Trimming removed 2 bases at V and 1 base at J, with 11 bases between. Germline loops: CDR1 SGHTA, CDR2 FQGNSA. The CDR3 spans 16 residues. Here the CDR3 DNA reads TGTGCCAGCAGCTTAAAACCGGACAGGAACACCGGGGAGCTGTTTTTT. Its protein product is CASSLKPDRNTGELFF. The variable domain in full, with the rest retrieved from reference TRBV7-2 and TRBJ2-2, is GAGVSQSPSNKVTEKGKDVELRCDPISGHTALYWYRQSLGQGLEFLIYFQGNSAPDKSGLPSDRFSAERTGGSVSTLTIQRTQQEDSAVYLCASSLKPDRNTGELFFGEGSRLTVL.

This clonotype is medium-sized within its sample. This chain uses TRBV10-3 with TRBJ2-7; D may be TRBD1 (5 bases). This CDR3 has 15 residues. With 5 bases removed from V and 7 bases from J, the gap between germline ends came to 21 bases. The germline gives CDR1 ENHRY, CDR2 SYGVKD. CDR3 amino acids: CAISNPGLNVDEQYF. CDR3 bases: TGTGCCATCAGTAACCCAGGGTTGAACGTCGATGAGCAGTACTTC.

This clonotype came up many times. V usage is TRBV20-1 and J usage is TRBJ1-4; 9 bases are a match to TRBD1. The V and J ends lost 0 bases and 2 bases, in that order; junction bases with no gene match: 7. The CDR3 is made up of 17 amino acids. CDR1 and CDR2 (germline): DFQATT, SNEGSKA (reference sequence). CDR3 loop: CSARDPRQGGTNEKLFF. The DNA of the CDR3 is TGCAGTGCTAGAGATCCCCGACAGGGGGGCACTAATGAAAAACTGTTTTTT.

This clonotype was seen at least ten times. The V call is TRBV27, the J call TRBJ1-6; D gene uncertain. Looked up from germline, CDR1 is MNHEY and CDR2 is SMNVEV (reference sequence). Trimming pared 5 bases from V and 5 bases from J, leaving 10 bases between. The CDR3 is made up of 14 amino acids. The CDR3 reads CASSNHRDNSPLHF. The DNA for the CDR3 is TGTGCCAGCAGTAATCACCGGGATAATTCACCCCTCCACTTT.

Many counts were recorded for this clonotype. The chain carries TRBV6-5 and TRBJ1-6; tentatively, D is TRBD1 (5 bases). This CDR3 spans 14 amino acids. Germline CDR1 reads MNHEY; CDR2 reads SVGAGI. V lost 6 bases and J lost 6, with 12 bases in between. This CDR3 is CASRKGLGNSPLHF. CDR3 in DNA: TGTGCCAGCAGGAAGGGGTTGGGTAATTCACCCCTCCACTTT.

This clonotype was picked up a small number of times. The rearrangement joins TRBV20-1 to TRBJ2-6; D call uncertain. CDR3 length: 14 amino acids. With 3 bases removed from V and 0 bases from J, the gap between germline ends came to 6 bases. Germline assignment: CDR1 DFQATT and CDR2 SNEGSKA (reference sequence). This CDR3 is CSASGSSGANVLTF. CDR3 in DNA: TGCAGTGCTAGCGGTAGCTCTGGGGCCAACGTCCTGACTTTC.

This clonotype was recorded at least ten times. The gene calls are TRBV7-8 and TRBJ1-6, with 9 nucleotides matching TRBD1. The CDR3 length is 19 residues. Per germline, CDR1 SGHVS and CDR2 FQNEAQ. V was pared by 5 bases and J by 5 bases, with 16 bases of the junction left unmatched. This CDR3 reads CASSLLATAQGANNSPLHF. CDR3 sequence (DNA): TGTGCCAGCAGCCTCCTAGCGACAGCACAGGGGGCAAATAATTCACCCCTCCACTTT.

This clonotype was seen repeatedly, ten times or more. The chain is built from TRBV2 and TRBJ2-1; 7 bases map to TRBD2. V was clipped by 8 bases and J by 6 bases; unmatched bases: 10. Germline V gene sequence: CDR1 SNHLY, CDR2 FYNNEI. This CDR3 has 14 amino acids. The CDR3 sequence is CASGGLAEFNEQFF. The CDR3 DNA reads TGTGCCAGCGGTGGTCTAGCGGAGTTCAATGAGCAGTTCTTC.

This clonotype has at least ten counts. Here the CDR3 reads CASSFVGGAFETQYF. The CDR3 DNA follows: TGTGCCAGCAGTTTTGTCGGGGGGGCGTTTGAGACCCAGTACTTC. V gene TRBV12-3 or TRBV12-4 combines with J gene TRBJ2-5, with 8 nucleotides matching TRBD2. There are 15 residues in the CDR3. V dropped 3 bases and J dropped 5; count of bases not matched to a gene: 8.

At least ten counts were recorded for this clonotype. The chain recombines TRBV4-2 with TRBJ1-5; D may be TRBD1 (5 bases). The CDR3 sequence is 17 residues long. Germline values: CDR1 LGHNA, CDR2 YNFKEQ. V dropped 1 base and J dropped 0 bases, with 13 bases sitting between them. The CDR3: CASSQGGSDYSNQPQHF. The DNA for the CDR3 is TGTGCCAGCAGCCAAGGGGGCAGCGATTATAGCAATCAGCCCCAGCATTTT.

This clonotype showed up many times. CDR3 in DNA: TGTGCCAGCAGTAAGCCCCCCCAGACCCAGTACTTC. Protein: CASSKPPQTQYF. The genes are TRBV12-3 or TRBV12-4 and TRBJ2-5, with D hard to call. V was pared by 5 bases and J by 6 bases, with 10 bases between. The CDR3 is made up of 12 amino acids.